The sequence of this T cell receptor (beta chain) was determined in a study of PD-1 blockade in classical Hodgkin lymphoma. Broader study findings: Repertoire differences have undefined causes, possibly disease activity or prior therapy.

In regard to this clone: Its antigen remains unidentified.

Measured with immunoSEQ multiplex PCR; TCRdb has only the in-frame clones, and not every one. The table includes some 70,000 clones, about 93% detected once. There are 15 residues in the CDR3. With 2 bases clipped from V and 5 bases from J, the junction kept 2 bases outside the gene matches. The germline V gene encodes CDR1 MGHDK and CDR2 SYGVNS. Time point reported: newly diagnosed, previously untreated cHL patient sample. The comparison group had newly diagnosed, previously untreated classical Hodgkin lymphoma. Sequenced input: peripheral blood mononuclear cells (PBMCs). The origin of this receptor is a human donor with classical Hodgkin lymphoma. The chain links TRBV25-1 to TRBJ1-6, with TRBD1 identical over 8 bases. CDR3 sequence reads: CASSEHRGDNSPLHF. The DNA of the CDR3 is TGTGCCAGCAGTGAACACAGGGGGGATAATTCACCCCTCCACTTT.